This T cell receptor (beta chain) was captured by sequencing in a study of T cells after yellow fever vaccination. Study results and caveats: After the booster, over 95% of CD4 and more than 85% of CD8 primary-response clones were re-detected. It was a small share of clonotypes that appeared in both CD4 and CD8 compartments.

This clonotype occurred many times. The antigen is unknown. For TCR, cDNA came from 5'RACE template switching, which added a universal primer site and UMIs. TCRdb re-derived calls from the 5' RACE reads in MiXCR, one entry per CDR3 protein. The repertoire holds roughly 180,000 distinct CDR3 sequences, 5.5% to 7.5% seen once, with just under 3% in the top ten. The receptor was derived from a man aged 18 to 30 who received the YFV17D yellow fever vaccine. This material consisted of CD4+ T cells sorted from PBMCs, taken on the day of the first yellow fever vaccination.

This CDR3 reads CASSPGGGQETQYF. The CDR3 coding sequence is TGTGCCAGCAGTCCGGGTGGGGGGCAAGAGACCCAGTACTTC. The gene calls are TRBV25-1 and TRBJ2-5; a weak D match, TRBD2 (6 bases). This CDR3 spans 14 amino acids. Trimming shortened V by 5 bases and J by 2 bases, and 12 bases separated the two germline ends. Germline lookup yields CDR1 MGHDK and CDR2 SYGVNS.